This T cell receptor (beta chain) was captured in a study of Graves' ophthalmopathy and Graves' hyperthyroidism (dated by TCRdb to 2016 to 2018). The study in broad terms: Peripheral blood samples were taken at the time of initial diagnosis, before any treatment was given. To tell Graves' ophthalmopathy apart from Graves' hyperthyroidism, and to predict which patients would progress to ophthalmopathy, the study relied on TCR beta repertoire signatures. In total, under 150 blood samples were TCR-sequenced: approximately 42 ophthalmopathy, 75 hyperthyroidism and about 17 hyperthyroidism-to-ophthalmopathy patients. To explore V-J signatures that distinguish ophthalmopathy from hyperthyroidism, a discovery set of about 99 patients was enrolled, made up of 40 to 45 with ophthalmopathy and fewer than 60 with stable hyperthyroidism. An independent validation cohort was composed of about 20 hyperthyroidism patients and roughly 16 patients who later progressed from hyperthyroidism to ophthalmopathy. In roughly 6 hyperthyroidism patients, T-cell repertoires of thyroid tissue and blood were compared. Once sampling was done, hyperthyroidism patients were given methimazole at a starting dose of 30 mg daily, while ophthalmopathy patients were given high-dose intravenous methylprednisolone.

To note about this clonotype: Its antigen remains unidentified. Per-nucleotide qualities are absent, and no much larger clonotype sits a single base away.

Trimming removed 4 bases from V and 7 bases from J; the gene matches leave 7 bases unexplained. CDR1 and CDR2, per the germline V gene, are SQVTM and ANQGSEA. The CDR3 goes from the cysteine to the phenylalanine over 13 residues. The retained sequence is limited to the CDR3, 39 bases, with the frame set at the first base. Study-level results and caveats: Most expanded thyroid clonotypes with frequency above 0.001 were also detected in blood, suggesting blood repertoires may reflect the thyroid immune response. In validation, the model predicted ophthalmopathy progression with more than 70% sensitivity and 72.22% specificity; 12 predicted patients were CT-confirmed with GO in a median of about 7.1 months. In cross-validation, the 13-signature model distinguished ophthalmopathy from stable hyperthyroidism with 87.88% sensitivity and about 81% specificity, while in the test set the corresponding values were 80% and 75%. Sample size was not predetermined statistically, and investigators were not blinded to group allocation.

Ophthalmopathy patients were characterized by moderately to severely active disease, a Clinical Activity Score of at least 3, a NOSPECS grade of at least 4, and a disease duration under 3 months. Patients with other autoimmune diseases, uncontrolled infections, pregnancy or lactation were excluded from the study. Clinical symptoms, serum thyroxine, TRAb, thyroid ultrasound and orbital computed tomography were used for diagnosis. PBMCs were isolated from about 10 ml of fresh peripheral blood by Ficoll-Paque density gradient centrifugation. Total RNA was extracted using Trizol reagent, and RNA quality was checked on an Agilent 2100 Bioanalyzer. For repertoire sequencing, TCR beta CDR3 regions were amplified from RNA transcripts. HTBI primers and the Qiagen OneStep RT-PCR kit were used in a first-round RT-PCR, which was followed by a second-round multiplex PCR, size selection and purification. Libraries were sequenced paired-end with 100 bp reads on an Illumina HiSeq2000. The source study handled its data this way. SOAPnuke was used to process the reads, removing any read that contained adapters or uncalled bases, had a mean Phred below 15, or lacked an exact match to the constant primer or identifier. COPE v1.2.5 was used to merge high-quality paired reads. Clonotypes were defined as unique nucleotide sequences and were aligned to IMGT TRB V, D and J references using MiTCR v1.1. The analysis was limited to V-J combinations with a frequency above 0.0001, which together covered just over 98% of the repertoires. For each V-J combination, a TCR clonal expansion and chaos score was defined as F50 clonal expansion divided by the chaos observed in the TCRdist matrix. Welch's t-statistics and random forest were used to narrow the features down to over ten V-J combinations, which were then fed into a naive Bayes classifier. The similarity between thyroid and blood repertoires was quantified using the Morisita-Horn index. TCRdb trimmed public reads at Q25 via fastp, called clones via MiXCR and kept in-frame beta chains. For every CDR3 protein sequence, its rows merge into one entry that carries the most common genes and DNA. These V and J calls rely on TCRdb rather than the paper's analysis. Recorded for this sample are around 670,000 distinct CDR3 sequences; about 44% of them occurred a single time. 44% of the sample lies in the top ten.

The sample taken for sequencing was peripheral blood. This sequence was found in an adult man with Graves' ophthalmopathy. The rearranged segments are TRBV29-1 and TRBJ1-2; TRBD1 matches 9 bases in the middle. The CDR3 is CSVGGQGLAGYTF. DNA sequence: TGCAGCGTTGGCGGACAGGGGCTTGCTGGCTACACCTTC.